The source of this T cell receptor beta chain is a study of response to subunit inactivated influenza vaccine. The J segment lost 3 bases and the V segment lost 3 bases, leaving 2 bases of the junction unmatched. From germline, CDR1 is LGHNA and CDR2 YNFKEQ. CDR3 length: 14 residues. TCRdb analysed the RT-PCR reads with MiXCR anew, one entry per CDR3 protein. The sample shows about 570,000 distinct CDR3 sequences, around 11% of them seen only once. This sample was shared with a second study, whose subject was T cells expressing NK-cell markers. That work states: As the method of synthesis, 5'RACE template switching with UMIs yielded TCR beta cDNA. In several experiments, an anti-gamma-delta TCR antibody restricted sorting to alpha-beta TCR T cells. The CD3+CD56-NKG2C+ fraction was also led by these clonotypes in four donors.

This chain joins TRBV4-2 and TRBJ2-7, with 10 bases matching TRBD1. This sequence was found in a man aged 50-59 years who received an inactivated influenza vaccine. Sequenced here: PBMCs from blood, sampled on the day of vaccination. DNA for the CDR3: TGTGCCAGCAGCCACCGGGACAGGGGCTACGAGCAGTACTTC. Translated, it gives CASSHRDRGYEQYF.